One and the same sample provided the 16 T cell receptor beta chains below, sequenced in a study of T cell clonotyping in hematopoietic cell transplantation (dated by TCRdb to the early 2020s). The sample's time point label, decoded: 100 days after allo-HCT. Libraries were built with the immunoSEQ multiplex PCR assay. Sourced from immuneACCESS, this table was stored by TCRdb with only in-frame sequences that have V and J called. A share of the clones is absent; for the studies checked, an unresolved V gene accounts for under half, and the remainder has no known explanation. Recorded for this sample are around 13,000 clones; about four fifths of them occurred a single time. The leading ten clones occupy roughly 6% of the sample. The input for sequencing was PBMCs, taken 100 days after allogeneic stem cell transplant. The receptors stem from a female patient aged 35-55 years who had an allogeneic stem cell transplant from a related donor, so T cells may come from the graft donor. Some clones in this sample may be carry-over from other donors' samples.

Written as DNA, the CDR3 is TGTGCCAGCAGTCAGGTCATTGTGAACACCATATATTTT. This sequence encodes CASSQVIVNTIYF. The gene calls are TRBV5-6 and TRBJ1-3, with no clear D. This CDR3 has 13 amino acids. With 5 bases removed from V and 7 bases from J, the gap between germline ends came to 13 bases. The germline CDR1 and CDR2 sequences are SGHDT and YYEEEE.

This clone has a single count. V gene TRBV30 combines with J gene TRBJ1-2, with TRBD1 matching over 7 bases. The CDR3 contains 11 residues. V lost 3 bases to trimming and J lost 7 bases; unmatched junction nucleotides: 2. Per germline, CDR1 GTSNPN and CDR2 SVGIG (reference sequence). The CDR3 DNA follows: TGTGCCTGGAGGGCAGGGGGTGGCTACACCTTC. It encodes CAWRAGGGYTF. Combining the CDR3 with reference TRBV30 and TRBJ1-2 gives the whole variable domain SQTIHQWPATLVQPVGSPLSLECTVEGTSNPNLYWYRQAAGRGLQLLFYSVGIGQISSEVPQNLSASRPQDRQFILSSKKLLLSDSGFYLCAWRAGGGYTFGSGTRLTVV.

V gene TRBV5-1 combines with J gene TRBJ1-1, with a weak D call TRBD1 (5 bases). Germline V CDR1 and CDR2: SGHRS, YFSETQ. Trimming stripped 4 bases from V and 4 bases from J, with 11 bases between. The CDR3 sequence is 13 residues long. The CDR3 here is CASSVVGTTEAFF. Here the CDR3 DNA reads TGCGCCAGCAGCGTGGTGGGGACCACTGAAGCTTTCTTT.

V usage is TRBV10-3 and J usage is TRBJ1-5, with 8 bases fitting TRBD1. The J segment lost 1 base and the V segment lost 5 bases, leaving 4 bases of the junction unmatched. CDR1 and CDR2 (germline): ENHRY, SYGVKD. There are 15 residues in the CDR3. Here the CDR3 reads CAISPGQVSNQPQHF. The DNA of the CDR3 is TGTGCCATCAGTCCGGGACAGGTGAGCAATCAGCCCCAGCATTTT.

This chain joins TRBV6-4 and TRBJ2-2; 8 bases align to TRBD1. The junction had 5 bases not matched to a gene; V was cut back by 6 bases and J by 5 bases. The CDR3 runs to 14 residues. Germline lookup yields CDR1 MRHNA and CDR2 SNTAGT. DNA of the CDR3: TGTGCCAGCAGCAGACAGGGGAGTACCGGGGAGCTGTTTTTT. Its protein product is CASSRQGSTGELFF.

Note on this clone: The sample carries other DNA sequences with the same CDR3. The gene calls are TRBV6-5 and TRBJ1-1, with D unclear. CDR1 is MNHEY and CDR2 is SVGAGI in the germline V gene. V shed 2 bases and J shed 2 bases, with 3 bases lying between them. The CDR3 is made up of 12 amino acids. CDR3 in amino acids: CASSYPNTEAFF. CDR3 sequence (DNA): TGTGCCAGCAGTTACCCCAACACTGAAGCTTTCTTT.

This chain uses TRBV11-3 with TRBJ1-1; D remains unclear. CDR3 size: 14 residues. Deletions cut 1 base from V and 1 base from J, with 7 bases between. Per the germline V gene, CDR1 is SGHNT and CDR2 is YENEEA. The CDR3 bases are TGTGCCAGCAGCTTAGGGAGCAGGAACACTGAAGCTTTCTTT. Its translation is CASSLGSRNTEAFF.

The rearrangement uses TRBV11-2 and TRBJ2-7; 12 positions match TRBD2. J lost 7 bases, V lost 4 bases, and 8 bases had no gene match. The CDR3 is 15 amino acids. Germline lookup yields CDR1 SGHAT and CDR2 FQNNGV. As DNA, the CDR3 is TGTGCCAGCAGCTCCGGACTAGCGGGATGGGGTGAGCAGTACTTC. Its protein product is CASSSGLAGWGEQYF.

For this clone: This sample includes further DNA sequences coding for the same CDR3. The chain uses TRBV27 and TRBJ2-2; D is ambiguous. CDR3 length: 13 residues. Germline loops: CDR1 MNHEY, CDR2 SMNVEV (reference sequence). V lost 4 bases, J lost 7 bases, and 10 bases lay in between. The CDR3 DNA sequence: TGTGCCAGCAGTTCCGGGTCTTTCGGGGAGCTGTTTTTT. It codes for CASSSGSFGELFF.

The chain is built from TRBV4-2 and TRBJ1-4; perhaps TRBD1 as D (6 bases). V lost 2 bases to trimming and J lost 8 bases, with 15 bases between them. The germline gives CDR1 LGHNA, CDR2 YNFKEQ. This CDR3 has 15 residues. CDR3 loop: CASSQNFGGAEKLFF. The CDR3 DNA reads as TGTGCCAGCAGCCAAAACTTTGGGGGGGCGGAAAAACTGTTTTTT.

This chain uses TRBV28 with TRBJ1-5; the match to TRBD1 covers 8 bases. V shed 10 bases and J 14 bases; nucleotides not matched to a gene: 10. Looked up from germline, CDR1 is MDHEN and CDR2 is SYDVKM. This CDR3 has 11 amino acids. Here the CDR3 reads CAIRGQGREHF. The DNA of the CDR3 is TGTGCCATCAGGGGGCAGGGGAGAGAGCATTTT.

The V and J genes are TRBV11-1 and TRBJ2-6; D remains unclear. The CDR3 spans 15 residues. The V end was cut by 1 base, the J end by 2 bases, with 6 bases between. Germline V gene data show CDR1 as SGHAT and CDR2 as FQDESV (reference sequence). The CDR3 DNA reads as TGTGCCAGCAGCTTAGGAGATACTGGGGCCAACGTCCTGACTTTC. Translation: CASSLGDTGANVLTF.

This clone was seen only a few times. For the CDR3, the DNA is TGTGCCAGCAGTTACGCCGGGACAAAGGAACAGTACTTC. This translates into CASSYAGTKEQYF. The chain recombines TRBV6-5 with TRBJ2-7; weak D call: TRBD1 (6 bases). Trimming removed 2 bases at V and 10 bases at J, with 15 bases between. The germline V gene has CDR1 MNHEY and CDR2 SVGAGI. The CDR3 covers 13 residues.

The CDR3 region is CASSLGIGEETQYF. The DNA of the CDR3 is TGTGCCAGCAGCCTTGGAATCGGGGAAGAGACCCAGTACTTC. The rearrangement joins TRBV7-9 to TRBJ2-5, with D possibly matching TRBD2 (5 bases). CDR3 length: 14 amino acids. V dropped 5 bases and J dropped 3 bases, with 13 bases sitting between them. Germline CDR1 SEHNR, CDR2 FQNEAQ (reference sequence).

CDR3 loop: CASEPGTESSYEQYF. CDR3 in DNA: TGCGCCAGCGAGCCCGGGACCGAGAGCTCCTACGAGCAGTACTTC. The chain couples TRBV5-1 to TRBJ2-7, with D perhaps assigned TRBD1 or TRBD2 (5 bases each). Looked up from germline, CDR1 is SGHRS and CDR2 is YFSETQ. The CDR3 runs to 15 residues. V was clipped by 7 bases and J by 0 bases, with 17 bases between them. Full variable domain (remainder filled in from reference TRBV5-1 and TRBJ2-7): KAGVTQTPRYLIKTRGQQVTLSCSPISGHRSVSWYQQTPGQGLQFLFEYFSETQRNKGNFPGRFSGRQFSNSRSEMNVSTLELGDSALYLCASEPGTESSYEQYFGPGTRLTVT.

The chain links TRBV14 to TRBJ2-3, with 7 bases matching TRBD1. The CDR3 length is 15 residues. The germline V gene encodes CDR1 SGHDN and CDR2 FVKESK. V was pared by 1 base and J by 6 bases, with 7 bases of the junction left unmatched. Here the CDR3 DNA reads TGTGCCAGCAGCCAAGGGGACAGTCCGACGGATACGCAGTATTTT. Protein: CASSQGDSPTDTQYF.